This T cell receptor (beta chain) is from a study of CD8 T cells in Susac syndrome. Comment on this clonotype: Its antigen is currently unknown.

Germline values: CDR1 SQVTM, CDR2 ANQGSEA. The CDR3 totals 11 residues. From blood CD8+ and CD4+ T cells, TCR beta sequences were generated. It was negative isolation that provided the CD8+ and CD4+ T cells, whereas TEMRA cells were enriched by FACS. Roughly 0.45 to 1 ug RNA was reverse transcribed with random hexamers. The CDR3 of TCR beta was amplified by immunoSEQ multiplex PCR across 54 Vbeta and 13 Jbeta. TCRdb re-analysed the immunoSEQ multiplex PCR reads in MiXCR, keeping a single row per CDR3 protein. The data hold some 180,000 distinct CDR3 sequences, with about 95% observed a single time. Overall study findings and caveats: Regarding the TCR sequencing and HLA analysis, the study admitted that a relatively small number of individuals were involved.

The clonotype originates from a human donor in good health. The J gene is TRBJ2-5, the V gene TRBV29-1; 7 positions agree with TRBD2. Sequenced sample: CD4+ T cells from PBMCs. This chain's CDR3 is CAGVFGETQYF. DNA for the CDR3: TGCGCGGGGGTCTTTGGAGAGACCCAGTACTTC. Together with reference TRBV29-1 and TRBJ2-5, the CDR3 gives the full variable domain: SAVISQKPSRDICQRGTSLTIQCQVDSQVTMMFWYRQQPGQSLTLIATANQGSEATYESGFVIDKFPISRPNLTFSTLTVSNMSPEDSSIYLCAGVFGETQYFGPGTRLLVL.